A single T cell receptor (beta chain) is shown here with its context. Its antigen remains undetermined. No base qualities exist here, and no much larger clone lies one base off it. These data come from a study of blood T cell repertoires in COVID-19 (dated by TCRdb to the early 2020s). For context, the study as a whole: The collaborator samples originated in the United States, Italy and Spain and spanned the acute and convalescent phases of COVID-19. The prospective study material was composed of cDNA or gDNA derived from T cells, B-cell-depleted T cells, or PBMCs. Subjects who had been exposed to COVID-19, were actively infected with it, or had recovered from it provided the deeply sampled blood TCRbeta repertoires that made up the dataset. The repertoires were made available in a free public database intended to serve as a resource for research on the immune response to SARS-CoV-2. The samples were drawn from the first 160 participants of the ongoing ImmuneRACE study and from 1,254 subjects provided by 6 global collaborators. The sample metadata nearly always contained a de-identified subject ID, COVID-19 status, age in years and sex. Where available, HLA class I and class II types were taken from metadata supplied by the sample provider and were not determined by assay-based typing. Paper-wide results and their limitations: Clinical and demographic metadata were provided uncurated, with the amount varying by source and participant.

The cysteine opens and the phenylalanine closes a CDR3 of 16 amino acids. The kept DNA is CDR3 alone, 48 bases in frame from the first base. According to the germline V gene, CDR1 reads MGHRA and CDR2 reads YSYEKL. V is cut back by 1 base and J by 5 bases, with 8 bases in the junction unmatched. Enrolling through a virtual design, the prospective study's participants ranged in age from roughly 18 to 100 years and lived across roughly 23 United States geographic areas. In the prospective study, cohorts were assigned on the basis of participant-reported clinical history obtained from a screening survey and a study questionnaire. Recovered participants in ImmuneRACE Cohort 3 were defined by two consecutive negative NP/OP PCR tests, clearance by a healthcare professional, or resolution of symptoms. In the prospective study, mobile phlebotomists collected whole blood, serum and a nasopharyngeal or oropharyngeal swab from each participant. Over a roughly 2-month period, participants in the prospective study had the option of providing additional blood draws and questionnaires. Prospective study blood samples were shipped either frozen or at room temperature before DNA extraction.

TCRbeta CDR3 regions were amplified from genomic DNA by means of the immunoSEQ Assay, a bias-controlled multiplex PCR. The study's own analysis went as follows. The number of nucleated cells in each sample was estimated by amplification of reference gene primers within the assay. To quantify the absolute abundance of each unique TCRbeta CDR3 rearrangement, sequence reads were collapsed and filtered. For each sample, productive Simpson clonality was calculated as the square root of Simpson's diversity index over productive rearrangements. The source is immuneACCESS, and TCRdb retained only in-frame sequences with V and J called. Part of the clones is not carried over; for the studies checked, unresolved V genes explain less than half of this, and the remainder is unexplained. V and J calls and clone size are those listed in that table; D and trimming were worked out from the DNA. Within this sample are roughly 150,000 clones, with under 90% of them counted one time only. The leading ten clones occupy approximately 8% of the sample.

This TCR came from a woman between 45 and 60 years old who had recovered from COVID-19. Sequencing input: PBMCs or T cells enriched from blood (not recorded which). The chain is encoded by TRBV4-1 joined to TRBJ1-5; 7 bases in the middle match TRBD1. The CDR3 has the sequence CASSQAGTDPYQPQHF. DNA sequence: TGCGCCAGCAGCCAAGCCGGGACAGACCCTTATCAGCCCCAGCATTTT.